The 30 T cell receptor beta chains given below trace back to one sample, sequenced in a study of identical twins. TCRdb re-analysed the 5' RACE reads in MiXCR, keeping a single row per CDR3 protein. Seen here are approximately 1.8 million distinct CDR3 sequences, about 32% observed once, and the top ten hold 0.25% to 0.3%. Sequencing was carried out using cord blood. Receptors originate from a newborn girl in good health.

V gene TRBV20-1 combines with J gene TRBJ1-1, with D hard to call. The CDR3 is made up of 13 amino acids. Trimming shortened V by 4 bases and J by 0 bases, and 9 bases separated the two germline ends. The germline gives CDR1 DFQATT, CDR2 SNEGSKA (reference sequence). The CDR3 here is CSAITALNTEAFF. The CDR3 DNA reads TGCAGTGCTATAACAGCCTTGAACACTGAAGCTTTCTTT.

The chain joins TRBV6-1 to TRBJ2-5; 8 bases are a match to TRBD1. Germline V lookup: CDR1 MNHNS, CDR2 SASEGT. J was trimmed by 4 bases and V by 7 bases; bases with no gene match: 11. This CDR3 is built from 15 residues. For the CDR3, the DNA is TGTGCCAGCACAGAGACAGGGGTGAGGAGAGAGACCCAGTACTTC. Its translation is CASTETGVRRETQYF.

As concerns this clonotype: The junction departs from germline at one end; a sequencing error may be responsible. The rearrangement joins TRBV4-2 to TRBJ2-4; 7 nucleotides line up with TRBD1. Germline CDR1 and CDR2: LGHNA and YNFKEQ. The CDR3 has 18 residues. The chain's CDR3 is CAGSLTGTALLAKNIQYF. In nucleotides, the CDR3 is TGTGCCGGCAGCCTTACTGGGACAGCTTTACTAGCCAAAAACATTCAGTACTTC.

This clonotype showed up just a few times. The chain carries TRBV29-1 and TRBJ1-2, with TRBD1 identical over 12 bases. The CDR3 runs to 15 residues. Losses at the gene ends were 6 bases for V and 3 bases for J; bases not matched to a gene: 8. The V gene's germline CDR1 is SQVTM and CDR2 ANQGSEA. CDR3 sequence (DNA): TGCAGCGTCGCCGGGACAGGGGGCGTTTACTATGGCTACACCTTC. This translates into CSVAGTGGVYYGYTF.

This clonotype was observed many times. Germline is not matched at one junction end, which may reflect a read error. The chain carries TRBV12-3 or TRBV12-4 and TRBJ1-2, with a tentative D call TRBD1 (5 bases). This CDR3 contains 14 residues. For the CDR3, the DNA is TGCGCCAGCAGCTTGGGCAGGGTTAACTATGGCTACACCTTC. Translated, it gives CASSLGRVNYGYTF.

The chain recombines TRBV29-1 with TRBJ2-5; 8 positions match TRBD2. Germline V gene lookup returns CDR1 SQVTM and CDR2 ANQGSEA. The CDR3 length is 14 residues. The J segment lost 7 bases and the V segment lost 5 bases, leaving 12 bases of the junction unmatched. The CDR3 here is CSVSAGTRRGTQYF. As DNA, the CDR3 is TGCAGCGTTTCAGCCGGGACTAGAAGGGGGACCCAGTACTTC.

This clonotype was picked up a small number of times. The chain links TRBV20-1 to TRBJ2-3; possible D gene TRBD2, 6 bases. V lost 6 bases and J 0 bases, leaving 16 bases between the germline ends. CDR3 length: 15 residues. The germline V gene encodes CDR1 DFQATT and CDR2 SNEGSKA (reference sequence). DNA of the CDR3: TGCAGTGCGGGGAGGTCGCCCCCTAGCACAGATACGCAGTATTTT. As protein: CSAGRSPPSTDTQYF.

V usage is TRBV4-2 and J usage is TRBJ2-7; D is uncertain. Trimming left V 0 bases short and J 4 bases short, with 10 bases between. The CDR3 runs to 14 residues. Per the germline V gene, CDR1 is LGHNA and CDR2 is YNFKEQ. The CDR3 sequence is CASSQEEAAYEQYF. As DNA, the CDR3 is TGTGCCAGCAGCCAAGAAGAGGCGGCATACGAGCAGTACTTC.

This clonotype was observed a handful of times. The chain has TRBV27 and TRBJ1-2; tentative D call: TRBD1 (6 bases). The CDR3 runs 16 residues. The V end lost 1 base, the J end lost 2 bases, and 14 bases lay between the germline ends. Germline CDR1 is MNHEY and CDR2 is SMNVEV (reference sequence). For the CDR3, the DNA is TGTGCCAGCAGTTTATTTGGGGGGGCGGTAAACTATGGCTACACCTTC. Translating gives CASSLFGGAVNYGYTF.

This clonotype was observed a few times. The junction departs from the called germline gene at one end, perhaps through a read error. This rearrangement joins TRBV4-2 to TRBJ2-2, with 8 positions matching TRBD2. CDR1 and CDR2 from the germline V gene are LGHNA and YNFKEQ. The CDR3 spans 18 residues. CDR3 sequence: CASSQDGSSGLFTGELFF. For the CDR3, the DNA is TGTGCCAGCAGTCAAGATGGGTCTAGCGGGCTTTTCACCGGGGAGCTGTTTTTT.

The CDR3, as DNA: TGTGCCAGCAGTTTACCCCAGGGGGCTAGCGGAGCCCGCACAGATACGCAGTATTTT. This encodes CASSLPQGASGARTDTQYF. V and J are TRBV28 and TRBJ2-3, with D perhaps TRBD1 (8 bases). V dropped 2 bases and J dropped 1 base, with 22 bases sitting between them. There are 19 residues in the CDR3. Germline V gene sequence: CDR1 MDHEN, CDR2 SYDVKM.

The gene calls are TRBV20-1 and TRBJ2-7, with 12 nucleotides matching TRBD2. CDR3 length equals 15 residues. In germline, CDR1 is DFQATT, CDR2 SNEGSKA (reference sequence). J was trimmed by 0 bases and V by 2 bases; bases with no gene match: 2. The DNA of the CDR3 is TGCAGTGCTAGACTAGCGGGAGGGCCCTCCTACGAGCAGTACTTC. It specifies CSARLAGGPSYEQYF.

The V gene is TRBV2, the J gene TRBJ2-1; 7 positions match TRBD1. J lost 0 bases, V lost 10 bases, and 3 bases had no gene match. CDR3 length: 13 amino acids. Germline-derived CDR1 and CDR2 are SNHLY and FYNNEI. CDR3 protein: CAIDRDSYNEQFF. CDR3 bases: TGTGCCATCGACAGGGACTCCTACAATGAGCAGTTCTTC. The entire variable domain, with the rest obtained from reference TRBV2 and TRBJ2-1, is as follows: EPEVTQTPSHQVTQMGQEVILRCVPISNHLYFYWYRQILGQKVEFLVSFYNNEISEKSEIFDDQFSVERPDGSNFTLKIRSTKLEDSAMYFCAIDRDSYNEQFFGPGTRLTVL.

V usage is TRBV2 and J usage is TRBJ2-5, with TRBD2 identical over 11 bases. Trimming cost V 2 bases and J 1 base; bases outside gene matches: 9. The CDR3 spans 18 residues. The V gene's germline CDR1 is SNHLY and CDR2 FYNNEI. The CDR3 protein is CASSETNRGLAVQETQYF. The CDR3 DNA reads TGTGCCAGCAGTGAAACGAACCGGGGACTAGCGGTCCAAGAGACCCAGTACTTC.

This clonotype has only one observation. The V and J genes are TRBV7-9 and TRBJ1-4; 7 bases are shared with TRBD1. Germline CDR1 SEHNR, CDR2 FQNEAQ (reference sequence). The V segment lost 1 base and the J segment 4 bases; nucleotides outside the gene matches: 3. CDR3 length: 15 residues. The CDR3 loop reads CASSLGDRLNEKLFF. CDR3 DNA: TGTGCCAGCAGCTTAGGGGACAGACTTAATGAAAAACTGTTTTTT.

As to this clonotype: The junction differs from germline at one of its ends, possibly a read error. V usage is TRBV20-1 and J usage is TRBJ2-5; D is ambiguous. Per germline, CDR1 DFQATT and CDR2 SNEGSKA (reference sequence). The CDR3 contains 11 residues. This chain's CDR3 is CSVRARETQYF. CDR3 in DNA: TGCAGTGTTAGAGCGAGGGAGACCCAGTACTTC.

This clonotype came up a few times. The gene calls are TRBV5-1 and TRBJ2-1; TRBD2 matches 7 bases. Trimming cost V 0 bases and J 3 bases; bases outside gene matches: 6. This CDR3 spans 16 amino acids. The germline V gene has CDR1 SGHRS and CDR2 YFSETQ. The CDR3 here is CASSLDPRGNYNEQFF. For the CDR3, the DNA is TGCGCCAGCAGCTTGGACCCGCGGGGGAACTACAATGAGCAGTTCTTC. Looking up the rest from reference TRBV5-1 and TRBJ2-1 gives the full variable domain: KAGVTQTPRYLIKTRGQQVTLSCSPISGHRSVSWYQQTPGQGLQFLFEYFSETQRNKGNFPGRFSGRQFSNSRSEMNVSTLELGDSALYLCASSLDPRGNYNEQFFGPGTRLTVL.

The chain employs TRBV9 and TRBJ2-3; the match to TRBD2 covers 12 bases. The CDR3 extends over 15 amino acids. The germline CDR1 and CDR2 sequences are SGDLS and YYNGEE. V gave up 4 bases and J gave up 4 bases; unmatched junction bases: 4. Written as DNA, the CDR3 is TGTGCCAGCAGCATCCGACTAGCGGGGGCAGATACGCAGTATTTT. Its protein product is CASSIRLAGADTQYF.

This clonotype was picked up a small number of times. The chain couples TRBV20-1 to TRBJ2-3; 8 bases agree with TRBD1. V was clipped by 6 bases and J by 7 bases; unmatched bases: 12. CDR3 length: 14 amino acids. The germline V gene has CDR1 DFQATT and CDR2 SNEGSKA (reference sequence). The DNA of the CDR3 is TGCAGTGCCGCACCTGGGACAGGACAATATACGCAGTATTTT. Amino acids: CSAAPGTGQYTQYF.

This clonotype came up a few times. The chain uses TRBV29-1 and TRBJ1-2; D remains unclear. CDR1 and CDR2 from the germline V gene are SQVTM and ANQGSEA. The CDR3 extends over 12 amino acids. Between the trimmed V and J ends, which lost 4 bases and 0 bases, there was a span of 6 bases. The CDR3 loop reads CSVVAPNYGYTF. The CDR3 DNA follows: TGCAGCGTTGTGGCCCCTAACTATGGCTACACCTTC.

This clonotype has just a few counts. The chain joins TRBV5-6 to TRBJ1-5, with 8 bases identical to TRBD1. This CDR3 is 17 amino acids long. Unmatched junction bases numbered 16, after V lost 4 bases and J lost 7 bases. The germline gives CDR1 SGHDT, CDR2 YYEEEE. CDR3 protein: CASSPITWTGWDQPQHF. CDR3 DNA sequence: TGTGCCAGCAGCCCGATCACGTGGACAGGGTGGGACCAGCCCCAGCATTTT.

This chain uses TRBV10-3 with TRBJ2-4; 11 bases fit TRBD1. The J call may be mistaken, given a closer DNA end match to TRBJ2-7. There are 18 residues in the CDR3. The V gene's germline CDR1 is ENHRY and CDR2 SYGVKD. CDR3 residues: CAISSGTGGTRIFREQYF. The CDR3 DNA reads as TGTGCCATCAGCTCCGGGACAGGGGGTACTAGAATCTTCCGCGAGCAGTACTTC.

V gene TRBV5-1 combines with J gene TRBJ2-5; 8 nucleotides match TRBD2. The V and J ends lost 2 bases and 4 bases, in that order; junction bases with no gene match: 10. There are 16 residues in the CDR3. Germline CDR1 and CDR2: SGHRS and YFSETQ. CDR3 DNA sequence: TGCGCCAGCAGCTTTGGCGGGAGGCTCGGCGGAGAGACCCAGTACTTC. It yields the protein CASSFGGRLGGETQYF.

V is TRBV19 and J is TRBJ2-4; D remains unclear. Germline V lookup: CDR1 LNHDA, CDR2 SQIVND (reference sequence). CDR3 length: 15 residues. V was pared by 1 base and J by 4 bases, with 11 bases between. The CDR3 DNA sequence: TGTGCCAGTAGTATAGGTCCGCTACCTAAAAACATTCAGTACTTC. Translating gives CASSIGPLPKNIQYF.

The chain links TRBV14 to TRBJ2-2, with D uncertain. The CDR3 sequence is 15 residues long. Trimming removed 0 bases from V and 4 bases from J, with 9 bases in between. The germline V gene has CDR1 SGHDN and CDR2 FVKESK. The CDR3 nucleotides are TGTGCCAGCAGCCAAGACTGGGCCGTCACCGGGGAGCTGTTTTTT. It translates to CASSQDWAVTGELFF.

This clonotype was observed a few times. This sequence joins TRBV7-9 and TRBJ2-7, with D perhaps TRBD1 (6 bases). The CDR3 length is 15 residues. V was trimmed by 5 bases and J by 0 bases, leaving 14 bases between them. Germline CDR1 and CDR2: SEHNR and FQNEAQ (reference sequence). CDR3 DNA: TGTGCCAGCAGCCCCAAGGACAGCAGCTCCTACGAGCAGTACTTC. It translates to CASSPKDSSSYEQYF.

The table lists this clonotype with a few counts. The CDR3 spells CATPVFFYEQYF. The DNA for the CDR3 is TGTGCCACCCCGGTCTTCTTCTACGAGCAGTACTTC. The chain carries TRBV21-1 and TRBJ2-7; the table names TRBD1, a call not compared with the DNA. TRBV21-1 is a pseudogene segment. This CDR3 spans 12 amino acids.

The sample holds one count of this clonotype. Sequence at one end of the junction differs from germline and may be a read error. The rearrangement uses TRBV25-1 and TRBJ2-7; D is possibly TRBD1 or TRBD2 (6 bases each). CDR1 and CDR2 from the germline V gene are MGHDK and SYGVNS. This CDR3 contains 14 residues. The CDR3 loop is CTSSARIQGGEQYF. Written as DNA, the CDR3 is TGTACCAGCAGTGCCCGAATACAGGGAGGTGAGCAGTACTTC.

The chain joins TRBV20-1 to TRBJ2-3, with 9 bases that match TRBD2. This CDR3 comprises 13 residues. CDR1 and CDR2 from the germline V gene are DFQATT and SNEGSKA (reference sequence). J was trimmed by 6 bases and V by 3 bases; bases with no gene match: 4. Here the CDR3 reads CSARPSGADTQYF. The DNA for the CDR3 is TGCAGTGCTAGGCCTAGCGGGGCGGATACGCAGTATTTT.

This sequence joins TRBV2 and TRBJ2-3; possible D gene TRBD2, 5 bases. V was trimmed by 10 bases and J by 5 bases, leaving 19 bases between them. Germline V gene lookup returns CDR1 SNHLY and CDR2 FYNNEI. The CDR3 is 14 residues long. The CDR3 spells CATFRRKSGDTQYF. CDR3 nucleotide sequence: TGTGCCACCTTTAGGCGGAAAAGCGGAGATACGCAGTATTTT.